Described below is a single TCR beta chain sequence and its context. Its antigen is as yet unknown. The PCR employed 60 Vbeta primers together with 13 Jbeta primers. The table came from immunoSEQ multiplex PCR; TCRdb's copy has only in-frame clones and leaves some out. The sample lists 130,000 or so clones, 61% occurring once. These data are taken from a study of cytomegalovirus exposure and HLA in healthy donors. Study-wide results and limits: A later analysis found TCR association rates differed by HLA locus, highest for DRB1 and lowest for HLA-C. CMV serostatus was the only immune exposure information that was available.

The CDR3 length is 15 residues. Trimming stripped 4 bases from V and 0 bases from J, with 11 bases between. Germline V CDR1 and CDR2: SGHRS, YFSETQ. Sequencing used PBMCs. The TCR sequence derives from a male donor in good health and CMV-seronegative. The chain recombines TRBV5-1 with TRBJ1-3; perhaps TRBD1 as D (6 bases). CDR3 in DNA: TGCGCCAGCAGCGAACAGGGATACTCTGGAAACACCATATATTTT. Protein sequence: CASSEQGYSGNTIYF. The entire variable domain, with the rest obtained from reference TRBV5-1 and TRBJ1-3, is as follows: KAGVTQTPRYLIKTRGQQVTLSCSPISGHRSVSWYQQTPGQGLQFLFEYFSETQRNKGNFPGRFSGRQFSNSRSEMNVSTLELGDSALYLCASSEQGYSGNTIYFGEGSWLTVV.